The 24 T cell receptor beta chains presented below share a single source sample, sequenced in a study of T cell repertoires in cytomegalovirus infection. MiXCR, run by TCRdb on the reads, gives a single entry per CDR3 protein. The repertoire has around 81,000 distinct CDR3 sequences, roughly 40% of them found once; the top ten carry about 92%. No antigens are known for them. Sequenced material: CD8+ T cells from cultured PBMCs, taken from culture after CMV antigen stimulation. These receptor sequences come from a human donor in good health (CMV status not recorded). Some clones in this sample may be carry-over from other donors' samples.

This clonotype was seen at least ten times. This sequence joins TRBV7-2 and TRBJ1-3; no clear D. V lost 0 bases and J 4 bases, leaving 7 bases between the germline ends. Germline CDR1 and CDR2: SGHTA and FQGNSA. The CDR3 contains 14 residues. The CDR3 loop reads CASSLAGPGNTIYF. In nucleotides, the CDR3 is TGTGCCAGCAGCTTAGCCGGGCCGGGAAACACCATATATTTT.

A few counts support this clonotype. This chain links TRBV20-1 with TRBJ2-1; TRBD2 is a possible D gene (7 bases). CDR1 DFQATT and CDR2 SNEGSKA come from the germline V gene (reference sequence). Trimming removed 0 bases from V and 4 bases from J, with 16 bases in between. The CDR3 consists of 16 residues. The CDR3 DNA is TGCAGTGCTAGAGATTTTGGCGGGGGCCGATACAATGAGCAGTTCTTC. Amino acids: CSARDFGGGRYNEQFF.

This CDR3 reads CASSKRGSDNEQFF. In nucleotides, the CDR3 is TGTGCCAGCAGCAAGCGGGGGTCGGACAATGAGCAGTTCTTC. The gene calls are TRBV7-6 and TRBJ2-1, with TRBD2 identical over 8 bases. The CDR3 totals 14 residues. Germline lookup yields CDR1 SGHVS and CDR2 FNYEAQ. V was clipped by 5 bases and J by 5 bases; unmatched bases: 5.

V usage is TRBV7-2 and J usage is TRBJ2-1, with 9 bases fitting TRBD2. Per the germline V gene, CDR1 is SGHTA and CDR2 is FQGNSA. The CDR3 has 15 amino acids. Trimming at V came to 3 bases and at J to 3 bases, leaving 3 bases not matched to a gene. CDR3 nucleotides: TGTGCCAGCAGCTTTAGCGGGGGATACTACAATGAGCAGTTCTTC. It yields the protein CASSFSGGYYNEQFF.

The chain links TRBV27 to TRBJ2-7; no definite D call. V was cut by 6 bases and J by 2 bases, with 11 bases left in between. The CDR3 sequence is 13 residues long. Germline-derived CDR1 and CDR2 are MNHEY and SMNVEV (reference sequence). For the CDR3, the DNA is TGTGCCAGCAGCAGGACGCCGACCTACGAGCAGTACTTC. This gives the protein CASSRTPTYEQYF.

This clonotype was seen a few times. J is TRBJ1-3 and V is TRBV7-2, with D maybe TRBD1 (5 bases). This CDR3 is built from 15 residues. V was clipped by 3 bases and J by 0 bases, with 9 bases between them. Germline CDR1 and CDR2: SGHTA and FQGNSA. CDR3 region: CASSFGASSGNTIYF. The DNA for the CDR3 is TGTGCCAGCAGCTTTGGGGCGAGCTCTGGAAACACCATATATTTT.

V gene TRBV4-1 combines with J gene TRBJ2-3; TRBD2 matches at 8 bases. The CDR3 is 17 amino acids. The V segment lost 0 bases and the J segment 4 bases; nucleotides outside the gene matches: 9. From germline, CDR1 is MGHRA and CDR2 YSYEKL. As DNA, the CDR3 is TGCGCCAGCAGCCAAGATCCCCCCGCGGGGGGCGCAGATACGCAGTATTTT. Amino acids: CASSQDPPAGGADTQYF.

Worth noting for this clonotype: One end of the junction is discordant with germline, which a read error may explain. The chain uses TRBV7-8 and TRBJ2-5; D possibly corresponds to TRBD2 (6 bases). Per germline, CDR1 SGHVS and CDR2 FQNEAQ. This CDR3 spans 12 amino acids. The CDR3 reads CASSFERALANF. The CDR3 bases are TGTGCCAGCAGCTTCGAACGGGCCCTAGCGAACTTC.

This chain connects TRBV27 to TRBJ1-2, with D perhaps TRBD1 (6 bases). The CDR3 runs 14 residues. Germline loops: CDR1 MNHEY, CDR2 SMNVEV (reference sequence). Trimming shortened V by 2 bases and J by 4 bases, and 11 bases separated the two germline ends. In DNA, the CDR3 is TGTGCCAGCAGTTTAGGAGGGGGGACCTATGGCTACACCTTC. This codes for CASSLGGGTYGYTF.

The chain employs TRBV7-9 and TRBJ2-1, with D possibly TRBD1 on 6 matching bases. Germline V gene sequence: CDR1 SEHNR, CDR2 FQNEAQ (reference sequence). V was clipped by 4 bases and J by 10 bases, with 14 bases between them. The CDR3 consists of 13 residues. CDR3 sequence (DNA): TGTGCCAGCAGCTACCATACAGGGATGGAGCAGTTCTTC. The encoded protein is CASSYHTGMEQFF.

The chain recombines TRBV7-2 with TRBJ2-5, with 7 bases identical to TRBD1. The CDR3 contains 15 residues. Unmatched junction bases numbered 8, after V lost 5 bases and J lost 2 bases. Per the germline V gene, CDR1 is SGHTA and CDR2 is FQGNSA. The CDR3 coding sequence is TGTGCCAGCAGCCCGACCGGGACAGTACAAGAGACCCAGTACTTC. It translates to CASSPTGTVQETQYF.

This clonotype was observed at least ten times. The chain carries TRBV7-2 and TRBJ2-1; 14 positions agree with TRBD2. The ends lost 5 bases at V and 13 bases at J; junction bases unmatched: 10. From germline, CDR1 is SGHTA and CDR2 FQGNSA. The CDR3 has 15 amino acids. CDR3 sequence: CASSLRLAGGPGQFF. The CDR3 region has the DNA TGTGCCAGCAGCCTGCGACTAGCGGGGGGGCCTGGTCAGTTCTTC.

This clonotype was found a few times. The chain joins TRBV27 to TRBJ2-3; 16 bases are a match to TRBD2. CDR1 and CDR2 from the germline V gene are MNHEY and SMNVEV (reference sequence). This CDR3 has 19 amino acids. With V trimmed by 5 bases and J by 2 bases, 10 bases remained unmatched. The CDR3 is CASSGTSGGAPSYTDTQYF. CDR3 in DNA: TGTGCCAGCAGTGGGACTAGCGGGGGGGCTCCCTCATACACAGATACGCAGTATTTT.

This clonotype was recorded many times. The chain combines TRBV25-1 with TRBJ2-1; D not resolved. Trimming pared 4 bases from V and 10 bases from J, leaving 8 bases between. Germline V gene lookup returns CDR1 MGHDK and CDR2 SYGVNS. The CDR3 loop spans 11 amino acids. The CDR3 here is CASSAGSEQFF. CDR3 in DNA: TGTGCCAGCAGTGCTGGTAGCGAGCAGTTCTTC.

The chain employs TRBV7-2 and TRBJ1-5; D is perhaps TRBD1 (5 bases). V lost 2 bases, J lost 0 bases, and 11 bases lay in between. This CDR3 region has 16 residues. Germline CDR1 is SGHTA and CDR2 is FQGNSA. CDR3 protein: CASSLSREYSNQPQHF. The CDR3, as DNA: TGTGCCAGCAGCTTAAGCAGGGAATATAGCAATCAGCCCCAGCATTTT.

This chain links TRBV7-6 with TRBJ2-1; 8 bases align to TRBD2. The CDR3 has 15 residues. The V and J ends lost 5 bases and 5 bases, in that order; junction bases with no gene match: 8. Germline values: CDR1 SGHVS, CDR2 FNYEAQ. CDR3: CASSPGGGPNNEQFF. CDR3 DNA sequence: TGTGCCAGCAGCCCCGGCGGGGGGCCCAACAATGAGCAGTTCTTC.

J is TRBJ2-5 and V is TRBV7-2; D gene uncertain. The CDR3 has 13 residues. The V gene's germline CDR1 is SGHTA and CDR2 FQGNSA. With 5 bases removed from V and 5 bases from J, the gap between germline ends came to 12 bases. The CDR3 region is CASSPPLVETQYF. CDR3 bases: TGTGCCAGCAGCCCCCCGCTGGTCGAGACCCAGTACTTC.

This clonotype showed up just a few times. The chain recombines TRBV7-6 with TRBJ2-7; possible D gene TRBD1, 6 bases. CDR1 and CDR2 from the germline V gene are SGHVS and FNYEAQ. The length of the CDR3 is 14 residues. With 5 bases removed from V and 0 bases from J, the gap between germline ends came to 11 bases. The CDR3 region is CASSQGHFSYEQYF. The CDR3 DNA sequence: TGTGCCAGCAGCCAGGGACACTTCTCCTACGAGCAGTACTTC.

The chain recombines TRBV9 with TRBJ2-3; 9 nucleotides line up with TRBD1. Germline V lookup: CDR1 SGDLS, CDR2 YYNGEE. This CDR3 is 15 amino acids long. V was clipped by 3 bases and J by 2 bases; unmatched bases: 4. CDR3 nucleotide sequence: TGTGCCAGCAGCGCACAGGGGGCTTACACAGATACGCAGTATTTT. It specifies CASSAQGAYTDTQYF.

V and J are TRBV29-1 and TRBJ2-5; D gene ambiguous. Germline lookup yields CDR1 SQVTM and CDR2 ANQGSEA. This CDR3 comprises 15 residues. V gave up 0 bases and J gave up 1 base, with 12 bases separating them. CDR3 nucleotide sequence: TGCAGCGTTGAAGATCGCCAGAGCCTCCAAGAGACCCAGTACTTC. Amino acids: CSVEDRQSLQETQYF.

This chain links TRBV6-5 with TRBJ2-1, with TRBD1 matching 7 bases. This CDR3 comprises 19 residues. Germline lookup yields CDR1 MNHEY and CDR2 SVGAGI. Trimming removed 2 bases from V and 4 bases from J; junction bases left unmatched: 17. CDR3 sequence (DNA): TGTGCCAGCAGTTACCTTGGGACAGATATACCAATGATATACAATGAGCAGTTCTTC. This encodes CASSYLGTDIPMIYNEQFF.

The rearrangement uses TRBV20-1 and TRBJ2-3; 9 bases agree with TRBD1. CDR3 size: 15 residues. The junction had 2 bases not matched to a gene; V was cut back by 0 bases and J by 1 base. CDR1 and CDR2 (germline): DFQATT, SNEGSKA (reference sequence). The CDR3 nucleotides are TGCAGTGCTAGAGACGGGACAGGGCGCACAGATACGCAGTATTTT. Translating it yields CSARDGTGRTDTQYF.

This chain uses TRBV7-2 with TRBJ2-6; D is undetermined. Per the germline V gene, CDR1 is SGHTA and CDR2 is FQGNSA. The V and J ends lost 1 base and 0 bases respectively, with 7 bases between them. CDR3 size: 16 residues. CDR3 sequence (DNA): TGTGCCAGCAGCTTAGAGTCACGCTCTGGGGCCAACGTCCTGACTTTC. Translating gives CASSLESRSGANVLTF. Full variable domain (remainder filled in from reference TRBV7-2 and TRBJ2-6): GAGVSQSPSNKVTEKGKDVELRCDPISGHTALYWYRQSLGQGLEFLIYFQGNSAPDKSGLPSDRFSAERTGGSVSTLTIQRTQQEDSAVYLCASSLESRSGANVLTFGAGSRLTVL.

The chain uses TRBV6-8 and TRBJ2-1, with 10 bases identical to TRBD2. J gave up 4 bases and V 6 bases, and 6 bases lay outside the gene matches. The CDR3 has 15 residues. The germline V gene encodes CDR1 MNHGY and CDR2 SAAAGT. The CDR3 spells CASRSTSGAYNEQFF. In nucleotides, the CDR3 is TGTGCCAGCAGGAGCACTAGCGGGGCATACAATGAGCAGTTCTTC.